These 9 T cell receptor beta chains share one sample of origin, sequenced in a study of blood T cells in healthy people across ages. The authors ran a second PCR of about 6 to 12 cycles using a sample-barcoded 5' primer and a J-beta primer mix. Using its own MiXCR run on the 5' RACE reads, TCRdb lists one record per CDR3 protein. Of more than 750,000 distinct CDR3 sequences listed, roughly 29% were seen once; the top ten hold 10%. The same data also went into a second study, on T cells of mothers and their children.

Sequencing input: blood. The receptors derive from a woman aged 40 to 50 in good health.

The table lists this clonotype with many counts. The CDR3 DNA sequence: TGCAGTGCTAGAGGGAGGCAAGCTAACTATGGCTACACCTTC. Its protein is CSARGRQANYGYTF. This chain joins TRBV20-1 and TRBJ1-2; D is undetermined. V was clipped by 1 base and J by 0 bases, with 9 bases between them. The CDR3 length is 14 residues. CDR1 and CDR2 from the germline V gene are DFQATT and SNEGSKA (reference sequence).

The V call is TRBV7-2, the J call TRBJ2-5; D gene uncertain. The CDR3 has 14 amino acids. Between the trimmed V and J ends, which lost 5 bases and 4 bases, there was a span of 14 bases. Germline V gene sequence: CDR1 SGHTA, CDR2 FQGNSA. As DNA, the CDR3 is TGTGCCAGCAGCCTAATCGGCTCTCGAGAGACCCAGTACTTC. It specifies CASSLIGSRETQYF.

The gene calls are TRBV7-2 and TRBJ1-2; 8 nucleotides line up with TRBD1. The CDR3 is made up of 17 amino acids. Looked up from germline, CDR1 is SGHTA and CDR2 is FQGNSA. The V and J ends lost 7 bases and 7 bases, in that order; junction bases with no gene match: 20. CDR3 protein: CASTLLQGARFVLGYTF. The DNA of the CDR3 is TGTGCCAGCACCCTTCTCCAGGGGGCGAGATTTGTTCTTGGCTACACCTTC.

This clonotype was found a few times. This chain connects TRBV6-6 to TRBJ2-3, with 9 bases that match TRBD2. The CDR3 runs to 14 residues. V gave up 10 bases and J gave up 0 bases; unmatched junction bases: 5. Germline assignment: CDR1 MNHNY and CDR2 SVGAGI (reference sequence). CDR3 DNA sequence: TGTGCCACTTCTAGCGGGGCCAGCACAGATACGCAGTATTTT. Translated: CATSSGASTDTQYF.

The V call is TRBV3-1, the J call TRBJ1-1, with D maybe TRBD1 (5 bases). Trimming stripped 7 bases from V and 1 base from J, with 13 bases between. Germline-derived CDR1 and CDR2 are LGHDT and YNNKEL (reference sequence). The CDR3 sequence is 14 residues long. In nucleotides, the CDR3 is TGTGCCAGCAAGGGGTCTTACTCGAACACTGAAGCTTTCTTT. This translates into CASKGSYSNTEAFF.

The rearrangement uses TRBV7-8 and TRBJ1-1, with unresolved D. The V and J ends lost 1 base and 1 base respectively, with 13 bases between them. The CDR3 runs to 16 residues. Germline loops: CDR1 SGHVS, CDR2 FQNEAQ. The CDR3 here is CASSLGSWRANTEAFF. In nucleotides, the CDR3 is TGTGCCAGCAGCTTAGGGTCGTGGAGGGCGAACACTGAAGCTTTCTTT.

The V gene is TRBV28, the J gene TRBJ1-5, with 10 positions matching TRBD1. This CDR3 spans 16 amino acids. Germline assignment: CDR1 MDHEN and CDR2 SYDVKM. The trim removed 2 bases at V and 3 bases at J, leaving 4 bases unmatched. CDR3 in amino acids: CASSLRRQGANQPQHF. The DNA of the CDR3 is TGTGCCAGCAGTTTACGGAGACAGGGGGCCAATCAGCCCCAGCATTTT.

Concerning this clonotype itself: A single base separates this from a much larger clone, so it may be a read error. The CDR3 nucleotides read TGTGCCAGCAGCAGGCAACAGGGGCGCGGTGGCGAAAAACTGTTTTTT. Protein product: CASSRQQGRGGEKLFF. J is TRBJ1-4 and V is TRBV7-2; 7 nucleotides agree with TRBD1. Germline CDR1 reads SGHTA; CDR2 reads FQGNSA. The V gene end was trimmed by 5 bases and the J gene end by 8 bases; junction bases not matched to a gene: 14. The length of the CDR3 is 16 residues.

The table lists this clonotype with many counts. The rearrangement links TRBV18 to TRBJ2-6, with D unresolved. The V end was cut by 4 bases, the J end by 4 bases, with 11 bases between. Germline CDR1 KGHSH, CDR2 LQKENI. The CDR3 spans 15 residues. This CDR3 reads CASSLRVAGANVLTF. For the CDR3, the DNA is TGTGCCAGCTCACTCCGAGTAGCCGGGGCCAACGTCCTGACTTTC.